The 9 T cell receptor beta chains in this list originate from one sample, sequenced in a study of T cell repertoires in cytomegalovirus infection. TCRdb reanalysed the reads using MiXCR and keeps one entry per CDR3 protein. The sample consists of 750,000 to 900,000 distinct CDR3 sequences, 25% to 35% of them appearing once. The antigens of these receptors remain unknown. The sample was cultured CD8+ T cells from PBMCs, taken from culture after CMV antigen stimulation. The receptors stem from a human donor in good health (CMV status not recorded). Some clones in this sample may be carry-over from other donors' samples.

The V gene is TRBV4-3, the J gene TRBJ2-1, with D possibly matching TRBD1 (5 bases). Trimming removed 0 bases from V and 5 bases from J, with 20 bases in between. This CDR3 has 18 amino acids. Germline V gene lookup returns CDR1 LGHNA and CDR2 YSLEER. CDR3 bases: TGCGCCAGCAGCCAAGATGAGTGGGGCTTGACCGAAAACAATGAGCAGTTCTTC. The encoded protein is CASSQDEWGLTENNEQFF.

This clonotype showed up many times. The chain links TRBV7-6 to TRBJ2-7; maybe TRBD2 (5 bases). The V gene's germline CDR1 is SGHVS and CDR2 FNYEAQ. V shed 6 bases and J shed 3 bases, with 24 bases lying between them. The CDR3 covers 17 residues. CDR3 coding DNA: TGTGCCAGCAGGCAGGAGGATACGGCCACTGTAGACTACGAGCAGTACTTC. It yields the protein CASRQEDTATVDYEQYF.

The rearrangement joins TRBV6-2 or TRBV6-3 to TRBJ1-1, with TRBD1 matching 8 bases. The CDR3 totals 14 residues. V lost 8 bases to trimming and J lost 1 base; unmatched junction nucleotides: 6. Germline V CDR1 and CDR2: MNHEY, SVGEGT. Here the CDR3 DNA reads TGTGCCAGCGACTGGACAGGGACGAACACTGAAGCTTTCTTT. Its translation: CASDWTGTNTEAFF.

This clonotype has just a few counts. The rearrangement uses TRBV6-1 and TRBJ2-3, with 11 bases lining up with TRBD2. J gave up 0 bases and V 7 bases, and 9 bases lay outside the gene matches. The germline CDR1 and CDR2 sequences are MNHNS and SASEGT. This CDR3 comprises 17 residues. Written as DNA, the CDR3 is TGTGCCAGCAACTGGCTAGCGGGGGGCTCTAGCACAGATACGCAGTATTTT. This translates into CASNWLAGGSSTDTQYF.

This chain connects TRBV15 to TRBJ1-2, with D hard to call. V was pared by 0 bases and J by 4 bases, with 15 bases between. CDR1 and CDR2 (germline): LNHNV, YYDKDF (reference sequence). This CDR3 has 16 amino acids. CDR3 loop: CATSRDDGQPLYGYTF. The CDR3 coding sequence is TGTGCCACCAGCAGAGATGATGGGCAGCCTCTCTATGGCTACACCTTC.

This clonotype was counted between two and nine times. The chain employs TRBV27 and TRBJ1-5; maybe TRBD1 (5 bases). Germline CDR1 reads MNHEY; CDR2 reads SMNVEV (reference sequence). Trimming took 5 bases from V and 2 from J, leaving 25 bases between them. This CDR3 has 19 residues. CDR3 protein: CASSPYASGPRGGNQPQHF. CDR3 nucleotides: TGTGCCAGCAGTCCCTACGCTTCGGGACCTAGAGGGGGCAATCAGCCCCAGCATTTT.

The rearrangement joins TRBV15 to TRBJ2-7; TRBD1 matches 11 bases. The J segment lost 4 bases and the V segment lost 0 bases, leaving 8 bases of the junction unmatched. Germline lookup yields CDR1 LNHNV and CDR2 YYDKDF (reference sequence). CDR3 size: 17 residues. The CDR3 protein is CATSRDRGRDRGYEQYF. CDR3 nucleotide sequence: TGTGCCACCAGCAGAGATCGGGGCCGGGACAGGGGGTACGAGCAGTACTTC.

This chain connects TRBV19 to TRBJ2-7; D gene uncertain. The CDR3 runs to 13 residues. V lost 3 bases, J lost 6 bases, and 12 bases lay in between. Germline loops: CDR1 LNHDA, CDR2 SQIVND (reference sequence). Here the CDR3 DNA reads TGTGCCAGTAGTATGTCGTCCGGCTCCGAGCAGTACTTC. This gives the protein CASSMSSGSEQYF.

The CDR3 region has the DNA TGTGCCAGCAGACCAGGGAGCTCTCCCTACGAGCAGTACGTC. Encoded protein: CASRPGSSPYEQYV. The chain carries TRBV27 and TRBJ2-7; possibly TRBD1 or TRBD2 for D (5 bases each). The germline V gene encodes CDR1 MNHEY and CDR2 SMNVEV (reference sequence). V dropped 6 bases and J dropped 2 bases, with 14 bases sitting between them. This CDR3 spans 14 amino acids.